This is a list of T cell receptor beta chains from one sample in a study of identical twins. MiXCR, run by TCRdb on the 5' RACE reads, gives a single entry per CDR3 protein. Of around 480,000 distinct CDR3 sequences listed, approximately 15% are singletons. The data also belong to a second study, concerning yellow fever vaccine responses in identical twins.

The sample taken for sequencing was CD4+ T cells sorted from blood. The receptors come from a young woman in good health. CDR3s include the opening cysteine and the closing phenylalanine or tryptophan. D genes are given only for firm matches. Size is omitted from some rows. Given values are once, few, many or a class for expanded clones.

j_call | v_call | clone_size | cdr3_length | d_call | cdr3_aa | cdr3_nt
TRBJ2-2 | TRBV9 | few | 15 | TRBD1 | CASSSRSGQTGELFF | TGTGCCAGCAGCTCCCGATCGGGACAGACCGGGGAGCTGTTTTTT
TRBJ2-2 | TRBV11-2 | . | 11 | . | CASSWAGELFF | TGTGCCAGCAGCTGGGCCGGGGAGCTGTTTTTT
TRBJ2-7 | TRBV3-1 | few | 14 | TRBD1 | CASSQAGTAYEQYF | TGTGCCAGCAGCCAAGCCGGGACAGCCTACGAGCAGTACTTC
TRBJ2-7 | TRBV20-1 | . | 17 | TRBD2 | CSDSPPPGLAGPYEQYF | TGCAGCGACTCCCCACCTCCGGGACTAGCGGGACCCTACGAGCAGTACTTC
TRBJ2-5 | TRBV9 | . | 14 | TRBD2 | CASSDIAGGKTQYF | TGTGCCAGCAGCGACATAGCGGGAGGAAAGACCCAGTACTTC
TRBJ2-3 | TRBV20-1 | . | 14 | TRBD2 | CSAVTSGDRDTQYF | TGCAGTGCCGTCACTAGCGGGGACCGGGATACGCAGTATTTT
TRBJ2-7 | TRBV20-1 | . | 16 | . | CSARDPGKGGSYEQYF | TGCAGTGCTAGAGACCCCGGCAAGGGGGGCTCCTACGAGCAGTACTTC
TRBJ2-2 | TRBV6-2/TRBV6-3 | . | 15 | . | CASSYIGANTGELFF | TGTGCCAGCAGTTACATCGGGGCGAACACCGGGGAGCTGTTTTTT
TRBJ2-3 | TRBV15 | . | 19 | TRBD2 | CATSRVEGTSGGRADTQYF | TGTGCCACCAGCAGAGTGGAAGGAACTAGCGGGGGCCGGGCAGATACGCAGTATTTT
TRBJ2-1 | TRBV19 | . | 18 | TRBD2 | CASKPTRGSAGGLYEQFF | TGTGCCAGTAAACCGACAAGGGGGTCAGCGGGGGGGCTCTATGAGCAGTTCTTC
TRBJ2-7 | TRBV5-1 | . | 16 | TRBD1 | CASSLQWDRLSYEQYF | TGCGCCAGCAGCTTGCAGTGGGACAGGCTTTCCTACGAGCAGTACTTC
TRBJ2-1 | TRBV6-1 | few | 16 | TRBD2 | CASSGGRAGGTGEQFF | TGTGCCAGCAGTGGCGGTAGGGCGGGGGGTACCGGTGAGCAGTTCTTC
TRBJ2-5 | TRBV29-1 | few | 14 | . | CSVVIRSLQETQYF | TGCAGCGTTGTTATCAGGTCCCTCCAAGAGACCCAGTACTTC
TRBJ2-1 | TRBV7-2 | few | 15 | . | CASSLEAVSYNEQFF | TGTGCCAGCAGCTTAGAGGCCGTCTCCTACAATGAGCAGTTCTTC
TRBJ1-2 | TRBV5-1 | few | 15 | . | CASSSMPESAGGYTF | TGCGCCAGCAGCTCGATGCCCGAATCGGCGGGAGGCTACACCTTC
TRBJ2-3 | TRBV20-1 | many | 16 | . | CSAPRGVGGATDTQYF | TGCAGTGCTCCCCGGGGCGTGGGTGGGGCGACAGATACGCAGTATTTT
TRBJ2-5 | TRBV4-3 | . | 19 | . | CASSQEFERGTRYQETQYF | TGCGCCAGCAGCCAAGAGTTTGAGAGAGGGACAAGGTACCAAGAGACCCAGTACTTC
TRBJ2-1 | TRBV20-1 | few | 15 | TRBD2 | CSASSGLAGYNEQFF | TGCAGTGCTAGCTCTGGACTAGCGGGCTACAATGAGCAGTTCTTC
TRBJ1-2 | TRBV20-1 | few | 15 | . | CSARDAPEVRYGYTF | TGCAGTGCTAGAGATGCCCCGGAGGTGCGGTATGGCTACACCTTC
TRBJ2-1 | TRBV28 | few | 17 | TRBD2 | CASSLESGRLSYNEQFF | TGTGCCAGCAGTTTAGAGAGCGGGAGGCTCTCCTACAATGAGCAGTTCTTC
TRBJ2-3 | TRBV5-8 | few | 15 | TRBD2 | CASRSSGRVADTQYF | TGTGCCAGCAGATCTAGCGGGAGAGTGGCGGATACGCAGTATTTT
TRBJ2-2 | TRBV6-2/TRBV6-3 | few | 20 | TRBD2 | CASSTTGTSGGAVYTGELFF | TGTGCCAGCAGTACCACCGGGACTAGCGGGGGGGCTGTGTACACCGGGGAGCTGTTTTTT
TRBJ1-5 | TRBV27 | few | 15 | TRBD1 | CASSLSWDSLQPQHF | TGTGCCAGCAGTTTATCTTGGGACAGCCTTCAGCCCCAGCATTTT
TRBJ2-1 | TRBV20-1 | many | 14 | TRBD2 | CSARSAGAMNEQFF | TGCAGTGCTAGGTCCGCGGGAGCAATGAATGAGCAGTTCTTC
TRBJ2-5 | TRBV10-3 | many | 15 | TRBD2 | CAISNRLAGQETQYF | TGTGCCATCAGTAACCGACTAGCGGGACAAGAGACCCAGTACTTC
TRBJ2-5 | TRBV27 | few | 13 | . | CASSPRYQETQYF | TGTGCCAGCAGTCCGAGGTACCAAGAGACCCAGTACTTC
TRBJ2-7 | TRBV27 | few | 16 | TRBD2 | CASSLGQASGTYEQYF | TGTGCCAGCAGTTTAGGGCAGGCTAGCGGGACCTACGAGCAGTACTTC
TRBJ2-7 | TRBV15 | . | 18 | TRBD1 | CATSRLPRGTGTSYEQYF | TGTGCCACCAGCAGACTACCGCGCGGGACAGGGACGTCCTACGAGCAGTACTTC
TRBJ2-3 | TRBV7-2 | few | 13 | . | CASSFKGVDTQYF | TGTGCCAGCAGCTTTAAGGGCGTAGATACGCAGTATTTT
TRBJ2-3 | TRBV9 | few | 15 | . | CASSVVGGSTDTQYF | TGTGCCAGCAGCGTAGTGGGAGGAAGCACAGATACGCAGTATTTT
TRBJ2-5 | TRBV20-1 | . | 13 | . | CSVMPGLQETQYF | TGCAGTGTCATGCCCGGCCTACAAGAGACCCAGTACTTC
TRBJ2-3 | TRBV20-1 | few | 13 | . | CSATFSVPDTQYF | TGCAGTGCTACCTTTAGCGTTCCAGATACGCAGTATTTT
TRBJ2-7 | TRBV6-1 | few | 15 | TRBD1 | CASSPSGGTGYEQYF | TGTGCCAGCAGCCCTTCAGGAGGGACAGGGTACGAGCAGTACTTC
TRBJ2-3 | TRBV7-9 | few | 15 | . | CASSPEGRGADTQYF | TGTGCCAGCAGCCCGGAGGGGCGCGGGGCAGATACGCAGTATTTT
TRBJ1-5 | TRBV20-1 | . | 12 | . | CSASWANQPQHF | TGCAGTGCTAGCTGGGCGAATCAGCCCCAGCATTTT